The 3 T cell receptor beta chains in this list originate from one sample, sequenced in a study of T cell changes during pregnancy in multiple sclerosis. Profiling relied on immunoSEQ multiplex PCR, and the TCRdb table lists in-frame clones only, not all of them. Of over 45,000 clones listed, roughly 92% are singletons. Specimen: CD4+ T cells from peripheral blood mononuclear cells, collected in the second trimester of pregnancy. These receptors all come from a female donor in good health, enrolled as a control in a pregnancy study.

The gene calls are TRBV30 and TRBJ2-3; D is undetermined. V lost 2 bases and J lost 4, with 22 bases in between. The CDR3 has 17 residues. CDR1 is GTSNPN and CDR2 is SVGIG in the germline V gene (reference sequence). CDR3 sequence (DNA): TGTGCCTGGAGTCCCCCCCCTAGTGGTAGGTTCGCAGATACGCAGTATTTT. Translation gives CAWSPPPSGRFADTQYF.

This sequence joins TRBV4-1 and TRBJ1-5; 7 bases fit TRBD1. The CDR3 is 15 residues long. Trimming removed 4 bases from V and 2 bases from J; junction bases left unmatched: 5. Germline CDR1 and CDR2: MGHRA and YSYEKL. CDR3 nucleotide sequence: TGCGCCAGCAGCCTCTACAGGGGTGGCAATCAGCCCCAGCATTTT. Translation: CASSLYRGGNQPQHF.

The CDR3 DNA is TGTGCCATCAGTGAGTCAGCTAGCGGGTTCTACGAGCAGTACTTC. Its translation: CAISESASGFYEQYF. This chain links TRBV10-3 with TRBJ2-7, with 8 nucleotides matching TRBD2. Germline CDR1 and CDR2: ENHRY and SYGVKD. With V trimmed by 0 bases and J by 3 bases, 4 bases remained unmatched. The CDR3 covers 15 residues.